The rows below give T cell receptor beta chains drawn from one sample of a study of cytomegalovirus exposure and HLA in healthy donors. Profiled with immunoSEQ multiplex PCR; TCRdb holds only in-frame clones, not every one. This table has 250,000 or so clones, roughly four fifths appearing once. Sample: PBMCs. The receptors originated from a woman aged 55 to 70 in good health and CMV-seropositive. Both conserved end residues are part of each CDR3. The order of the fields is V gene, clone size, J gene, D gene, CDR3 DNA, CDR3 protein. D genes are given only for firm matches. Size is stated for part of the rows, as once, few or many counts, or as a class when the clone is expanded.

TRBV5-4	few	TRBJ1-1	-	TGTGCCAGCAGCTCCCCGAAGCGCTCGAACACTGAAGCTTTCTTT	CASSSPKRSNTEAFF
TRBV11-2	-	TRBJ1-5	-	TGTGCCAGCAGCCCGACAGTCGGAGGCAATCAGCCCCAGCATTTT	CASSPTVGGNQPQHF
TRBV5-1	-	TRBJ2-7	-	TGCGCCACCCATCCGGGACTCTTATCCTACGAGCAGTACTTC	CATHPGLLSYEQYF
TRBV29-1	-	TRBJ1-1	-	TGCAGCGTTGCCGCAGGTCCCCGCACTGAAGCTTTCTTT	CSVAAGPRTEAFF
TRBV6-4	-	TRBJ2-1	TRBD2	TGTGCCAGCACCCCTAGAAGTAGCGGGCCCACTAATGAGCAGTTCTTC	CASTPRSSGPTNEQFF
TRBV18	-	TRBJ2-7	-	TGTGCCAGCTCCGGAGGTAGCAACTCCTACGAGCAGTACTTC	CASSGGSNSYEQYF
TRBV15	-	TRBJ1-1	-	TGTGCCACCAGCAGAGACAGGTATGGCGCTTTCTTT	CATSRDRYGAFF
TRBV5-5	-	TRBJ1-5	-	TGTGCCAGCACCTTATCCGTGGACAGTCAGGAGCATTTT	CASTLSVDSQEHF
TRBV5-1	-	TRBJ2-1	TRBD1	TGCGCCAGCAGCTATGGTGGGACAGGGGGCGATGAGCAGTTCTTC	CASSYGGTGGDEQFF
TRBV5-5	-	TRBJ2-6	TRBD1	TGTGCCAGCAGCTCACAGGGGCCTGGGGCCAACGTCCTGACTTTC	CASSSQGPGANVLTF
TRBV2	-	TRBJ1-1	TRBD1	TGTGCCAGCAGTGAAGAACACCAGGGGGCGGAAAATGAAGCTTTCTTT	CASSEEHQGAENEAFF
TRBV11-2	-	TRBJ1-2	-	TGTGCCAGCAGCTTAGACAGGGGAGCGCTCTATGGCTACACCTTC	CASSLDRGALYGYTF
TRBV7-9	-	TRBJ1-5	-	TGTGCCAGCAGCTTAGGGGCAGGGCGCGACCCTTGGTTCGGTCAGCCCCAGCATTTT	CASSLGAGRDPWFGQPQHF
TRBV7-2	-	TRBJ2-7	TRBD2	TGTGCCAGCAGCGAAACTAGCGGGACCTACGAGCAGTACTTC	CASSETSGTYEQYF
TRBV10-1	-	TRBJ2-1	TRBD1	TGCGCCAGCTCGGAGGAGGGACAGGGATACAATGAGCAGTTCTTC	CASSEEGQGYNEQFF